This T cell receptor (beta chain) was retrieved from a study of blood T cell repertoires in COVID-19 (TCRdb year 2020). Some background on the complete study: The collaborator samples originated in the United States, Italy and Spain and spanned the acute and convalescent phases of COVID-19. The repertoires were released in a freely available public database intended as a resource for research on the immune response to SARS-CoV-2. HLA class I and class II types, where available, came from metadata supplied by the sample provider rather than from assay-based typing. The samples were drawn from two sources: the first 160 participants of the ongoing ImmuneRACE study, and 1,200 or so subjects contributed by 6 global collaborators. Deeply sampled blood TCRbeta repertoires from subjects exposed to, actively infected with, or recovered from COVID-19 were included in the dataset. The prospective study material was composed of cDNA or gDNA derived from T cells, B-cell-depleted T cells, or PBMCs. Sample metadata almost always included a de-identified subject ID, COVID-19 status, age in years and sex. What the research found in general, with its limitations: The quantity of clinical and demographic metadata differed by source and by participant and was supplied without curation.

The collaborating institutions used their own protocols to collect whole blood in K2EDTA tubes. Collaborator samples were shipped for TCRbeta analysis as frozen whole blood, isolated PBMCs, or DNA extracted from either sample type. TCRbeta CDR3 regions were amplified from genomic DNA using the immunoSEQ Assay, a bias-controlled multiplex PCR. The authors' pipeline ran thus. Within the assay, amplification of reference gene primers was used to estimate how many nucleated cells each sample contained. Sequence reads were collapsed and filtered to measure the absolute abundance of every unique TCRbeta CDR3 rearrangement. For each sample, productive Simpson clonality was calculated as the square root of Simpson's diversity index across productive rearrangements. In its TCRdb copy, this immuneACCESS table keeps in-frame sequences only and misses some clones. Where compared with another copy, unresolved V genes explain less than half of these, and the others have no known cause. V, J and clone size reflect that table, while D and trimming were determined from the DNA. A total of 80,000 to 100,000 clones appear in this sample, approximately 90% of them only once. The ten top clones hold about 1.7% of the sample.

In regard to this clone: What antigen it recognizes has not been identified. No qualities accompany the bases; no much larger clone lies one base away.

V lost 6 bases and J lost 10 bases; the stretch between them is 10 bases long. The CDR3 runs 11 amino acids, cysteine and phenylalanine included. CDR3 DNA is the only sequence kept; it has 33 bases, read in frame from the first base. Sequencing input: peripheral blood. The sequence came from a human donor with active COVID-19. The donor label of this sample is uncertain. The receptor chain draws on TRBV23-1 and TRBJ2-1, with a tentative D gene TRBD2 over 7 matching bases. TRBV23-1 is an ORF, and what it does is uncertain. The nucleotides are TGCGCCAGCAGAAGGGGGGGGGAGCAGTTCTTC. Its protein product is CASRRGGEQFF.